This T cell receptor beta chain comes out of a study of CD8 T cells in ankylosing spondylitis. The length of the CDR3 is 15 residues. V lost 6 bases, J lost 8 bases, and 10 bases stayed unmatched. From germline, CDR1 is SGHRS and CDR2 YFSETQ. Using its own MiXCR run on the 5' RACE reads, TCRdb lists one record per CDR3 protein. Here the sample spans about 36,000 distinct CDR3 sequences, about 6.3% being singletons. This clonotype was detected many times. Its antigen is currently unknown. Points from the study as a whole: Significant enrichment of disease-linked clones was reportedly seen in matched ankylosing spondylitis synovial fluid.

Material for sequencing was blood, either unsorted or a sorted T cell fraction (not recorded which). V is TRBV5-1 and J is TRBJ2-1, with 11 bases lining up with TRBD2. The sequence was obtained from a male donor with ankylosing spondylitis or in good health (not recorded which). This CDR3 reads CASTRLAGFKYEQFF. The CDR3 region has the DNA TGCGCCAGCACCCGACTAGCGGGGTTCAAGTATGAGCAGTTCTTC. Looking up the rest from reference TRBV5-1 and TRBJ2-1 gives the full variable domain: KAGVTQTPRYLIKTRGQQVTLSCSPISGHRSVSWYQQTPGQGLQFLFEYFSETQRNKGNFPGRFSGRQFSNSRSEMNVSTLELGDSALYLCASTRLAGFKYEQFFGPGTRLTVL.